The 5 T cell receptor beta chains in this list originate from one sample, sequenced in a study of T-cell memory formation after mild COVID-19. TCRdb reprocessed the 5' RACE reads via MiXCR and lists one record per CDR3 protein. The data hold roughly 410,000 distinct CDR3 sequences, with 20% to 25% observed a single time. Input material: PBMCs or a T cell subset sorted from them (not recorded which). All receptors derive from an adult woman who had mild COVID-19 (a few samples of this study predate the infection). Cell type and time point are not known.

This clonotype was observed a few times. The chain's CDR3 is CASSLDPIASSNEQFF. The CDR3 bases are TGTGCCAGCAGCTTGGATCCCATAGCGTCGAGCAATGAGCAGTTCTTC. V is TRBV5-4 and J is TRBJ2-1; possible D gene TRBD2, 5 bases. Trimming shortened V by 0 bases and J by 6 bases, and 16 bases separated the two germline ends. CDR1 is SGHNT, CDR2 YYREEE, per germline (reference sequence). This CDR3 comprises 16 residues. The full variable domain, rest sourced from reference TRBV5-4 and TRBJ2-1, is ETGVTQSPTHLIKTRGQQVTLRCSSQSGHNTVSWYQQALGQGPQFIFQYYREEENGRGNFPPRFSGLQFPNYSSELNVNALELDDSALYLCASSLDPIASSNEQFFGPGTRLTVL.

This clonotype was detected a few times. As DNA, the CDR3 is TGTGCCAGCAGTTACAGGGTCTCTGGAAACACCATATATTTT. It translates to CASSYRVSGNTIYF. The gene calls are TRBV6-5 and TRBJ1-3; no firm D call. CDR1 and CDR2 from the germline V gene are MNHEY and SVGAGI. V shed 2 bases and J shed 0 bases, with 5 bases lying between them. This CDR3 is built from 14 residues.

The sample holds a few counts of this clonotype. The V call is TRBV7-9, the J call TRBJ2-3; the D gene is possibly TRBD2 (6 bases). The V end lost 3 bases, the J end lost 0 bases, and 10 bases lay between the germline ends. The length of the CDR3 is 15 residues. Looked up from germline, CDR1 is SEHNR and CDR2 is FQNEAQ (reference sequence). The CDR3 DNA is TGTGCCAGCAGCTTTTTGGCGGGGAGCACAGATACGCAGTATTTT. Its protein product is CASSFLAGSTDTQYF.

V and J are TRBV11-2 and TRBJ2-5; 7 positions agree with TRBD2. The CDR3 totals 15 residues. CDR1 is SGHAT and CDR2 is FQNNGV in the germline V gene. Unmatched junction bases numbered 11, after V lost 8 bases and J lost 2 bases. CDR3 sequence reads: CASAMGDYLQETQYF. The CDR3 region has the DNA TGTGCCAGCGCAATGGGGGACTACCTTCAAGAGACCCAGTACTTC. Based on the CDR3 plus reference TRBV11-2 and TRBJ2-5, the full variable domain is EAGVAQSPRYKIIEKRQSVAFWCNPISGHATLYWYQQILGQGPKLLIQFQNNGVVDDSQLPKDRFSAERLKGVDSTLKIQPAKLEDSAVYLCASAMGDYLQETQYFGPGTRLLVL.

The J gene is TRBJ1-5, the V gene TRBV6-2 or TRBV6-3; D is possibly TRBD1 (6 bases). Germline loops: CDR1 MNHEY, CDR2 SVGEGT. V lost 6 bases to trimming and J lost 0 bases, with 9 bases between them. This CDR3 is 14 amino acids long. The CDR3 DNA is TGTGCCAGCAGGGGGGCGGATAGCAATCAGCCCCAGCATTTT. Its protein is CASRGADSNQPQHF.